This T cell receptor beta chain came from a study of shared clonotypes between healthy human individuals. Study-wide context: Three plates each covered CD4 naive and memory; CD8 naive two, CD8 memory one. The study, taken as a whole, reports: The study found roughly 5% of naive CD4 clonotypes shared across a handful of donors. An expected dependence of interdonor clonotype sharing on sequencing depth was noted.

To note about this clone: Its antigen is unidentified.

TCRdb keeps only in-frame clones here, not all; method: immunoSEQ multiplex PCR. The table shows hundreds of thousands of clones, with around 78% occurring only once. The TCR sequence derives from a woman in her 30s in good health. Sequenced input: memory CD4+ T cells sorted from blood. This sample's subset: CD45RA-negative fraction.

CDR3 sequence: CSVDQTGVGGYTF. CDR3 nucleotide sequence: TGCAGCGTTGATCAAACAGGGGTTGGTGGCTACACCTTC. V usage is TRBV29-1 and J usage is TRBJ1-2; 7 bases are shared with TRBD1. Germline V gene data show CDR1 as SQVTM and CDR2 as ANQGSEA. The trim removed 3 bases at V and 7 bases at J, leaving 8 bases unmatched. CDR3 length: 13 residues.